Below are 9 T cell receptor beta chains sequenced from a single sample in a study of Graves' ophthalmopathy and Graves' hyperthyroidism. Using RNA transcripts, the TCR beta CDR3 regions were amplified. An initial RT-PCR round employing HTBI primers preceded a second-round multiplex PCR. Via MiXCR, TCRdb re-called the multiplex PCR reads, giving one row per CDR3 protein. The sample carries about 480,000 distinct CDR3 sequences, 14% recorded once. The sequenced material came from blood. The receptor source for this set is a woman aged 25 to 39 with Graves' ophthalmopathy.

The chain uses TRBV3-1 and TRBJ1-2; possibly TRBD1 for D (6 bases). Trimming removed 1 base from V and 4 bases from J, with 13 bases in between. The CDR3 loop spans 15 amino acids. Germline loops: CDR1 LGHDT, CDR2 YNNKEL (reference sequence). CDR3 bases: TGTGCCAGCAGCCAAGCTTTTACAGGGACCTATGGCTACACCTTC. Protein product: CASSQAFTGTYGYTF.

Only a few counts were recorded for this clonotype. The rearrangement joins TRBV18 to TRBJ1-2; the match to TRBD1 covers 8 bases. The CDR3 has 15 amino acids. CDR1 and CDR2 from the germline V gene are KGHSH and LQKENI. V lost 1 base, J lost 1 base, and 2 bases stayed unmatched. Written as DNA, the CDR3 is TGTGCCAGCTCACCACTTGACAGGGGTAACTATGGCTACACCTTC. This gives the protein CASSPLDRGNYGYTF.

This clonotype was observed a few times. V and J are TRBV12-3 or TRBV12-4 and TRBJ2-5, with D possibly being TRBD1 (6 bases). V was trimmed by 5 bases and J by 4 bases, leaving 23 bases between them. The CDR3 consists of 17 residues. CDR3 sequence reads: CASSQTGIQGSPETQYF. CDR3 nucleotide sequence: TGTGCCAGCAGTCAAACCGGGATCCAGGGGTCCCCAGAGACCCAGTACTTC.

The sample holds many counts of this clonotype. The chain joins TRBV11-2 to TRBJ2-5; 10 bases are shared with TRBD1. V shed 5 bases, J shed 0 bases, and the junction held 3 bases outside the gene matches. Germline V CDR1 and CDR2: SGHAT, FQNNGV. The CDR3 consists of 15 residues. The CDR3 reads CASSPGQGYQETQYF. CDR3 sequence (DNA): TGTGCCAGCAGCCCGGGACAGGGGTACCAAGAGACCCAGTACTTC.

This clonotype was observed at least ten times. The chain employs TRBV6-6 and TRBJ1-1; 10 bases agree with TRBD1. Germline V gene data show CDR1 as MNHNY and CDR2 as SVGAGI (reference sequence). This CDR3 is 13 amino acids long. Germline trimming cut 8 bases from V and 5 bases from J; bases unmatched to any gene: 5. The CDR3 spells CASGDRGQTEAFF. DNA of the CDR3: TGTGCCAGCGGGGACAGGGGTCAAACTGAAGCTTTCTTT.

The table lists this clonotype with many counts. The CDR3: CASSAGTALSTDTQYF. CDR3 coding DNA: TGTGCCAGCAGTGCCGGGACGGCCCTTAGCACAGATACGCAGTATTTT. The rearrangement joins TRBV6-1 to TRBJ2-3; TRBD1 or TRBD2 may be the D gene (5 bases each). Per the germline V gene, CDR1 is MNHNS and CDR2 is SASEGT. The V and J ends lost 4 bases and 0 bases respectively, with 14 bases between them. The CDR3 covers 16 residues.

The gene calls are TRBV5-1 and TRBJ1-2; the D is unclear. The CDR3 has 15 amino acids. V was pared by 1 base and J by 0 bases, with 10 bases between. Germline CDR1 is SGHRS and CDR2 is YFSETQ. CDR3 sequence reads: CASSLLSSANYGYTF. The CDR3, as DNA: TGCGCCAGCAGCTTGTTATCGAGTGCTAACTATGGCTACACCTTC.

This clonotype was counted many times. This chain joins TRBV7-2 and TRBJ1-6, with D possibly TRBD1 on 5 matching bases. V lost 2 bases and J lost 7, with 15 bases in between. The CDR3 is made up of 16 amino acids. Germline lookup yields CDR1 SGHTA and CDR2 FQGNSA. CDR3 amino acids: CASSLRSGAENSPLHF. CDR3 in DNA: TGTGCCAGCAGCTTAAGGAGCGGGGCGGAAAATTCACCCCTCCACTTT.

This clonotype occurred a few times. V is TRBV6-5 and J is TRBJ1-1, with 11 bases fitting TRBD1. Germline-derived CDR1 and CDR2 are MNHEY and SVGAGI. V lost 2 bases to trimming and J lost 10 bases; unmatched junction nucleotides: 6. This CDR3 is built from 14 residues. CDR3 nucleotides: TGTGCCAGCAGTTACGGACAGGGGGCCGGAGTAGCTTTCTTT. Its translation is CASSYGQGAGVAFF.